Below, 11 T cell receptor beta chains from the same sample are listed, as sequenced in a study of T cells in Graves' hyperthyroidism and ophthalmopathy. What was amplified from RNA transcripts were TCR beta CDR3 regions. In the first-round RT-PCR of the TCR CDR3, the HTBI primer set was used. MiXCR, run by TCRdb on the multiplex PCR reads, gives a single entry per CDR3 protein. Of approximately 690,000 distinct CDR3 sequences in the sample, less than 25% are singletons; the top ten hold roughly a third. Sequencing input: blood. These receptors were obtained from a man aged 25-40 years with Graves' ophthalmopathy.

In this sample, this clonotype turned up a few times. The genes are TRBV4-1 and TRBJ2-7; 7 nucleotides line up with TRBD1. Trimming removed 4 bases from V and 5 bases from J; junction bases left unmatched: 5. Looked up from germline, CDR1 is MGHRA and CDR2 is YSYEKL. The CDR3 runs to 13 residues. As DNA, the CDR3 is TGCGCCAGCAGCCCTCTCACAGGGGACGAGCAGTACTTC. It translates to CASSPLTGDEQYF.

V is TRBV10-3 and J is TRBJ2-3; tentative D call: TRBD1 (6 bases). Germline V CDR1 and CDR2: ENHRY, SYGVKD. The CDR3 contains 14 residues. Trimming took 6 bases from V and 1 from J, leaving 11 bases between them. The CDR3 loop reads CAISLRGGTDTQYF. CDR3 nucleotide sequence: TGTGCCATCAGCCTCAGGGGAGGCACAGATACGCAGTATTTT.

V usage is TRBV7-9 and J usage is TRBJ2-7; D might be TRBD2 (6 bases). Per the germline V gene, CDR1 is SEHNR and CDR2 is FQNEAQ (reference sequence). V lost 0 bases to trimming and J lost 2 bases, with 17 bases between them. The CDR3 runs to 17 residues. In DNA form, the CDR3 reads TGTGCCAGCAGCTTAGCGTTCGGGAGAGGCGAAACCTACGAGCAGTACTTC. It is translated as CASSLAFGRGETYEQYF. Full variable domain (missing parts from reference TRBV7-9 and TRBJ2-7): DTGVSQNPRHKITKRGQNVTFRCDPISEHNRLYWYRQTLGQGPEFLTYFQNEAQLEKSRLLSDRFSAERPKGSFSTLEIQRTEQGDSAMYLCASSLAFGRGETYEQYFGPGTRLTVT.

The V gene is TRBV6-5, the J gene TRBJ1-2, with TRBD1 matching 9 bases. CDR3 length: 14 residues. Trimming removed 4 bases from V and 6 bases from J; junction bases left unmatched: 6. Per the germline V gene, CDR1 is MNHEY and CDR2 is SVGAGI. The CDR3: CASSWRGTGNGYTF. In nucleotides, the CDR3 is TGTGCCAGCAGTTGGCGGGGGACAGGGAATGGCTACACCTTC.

This clonotype was detected only a few times. The chain couples TRBV6-2 or TRBV6-3 to TRBJ2-3, with D possibly matching TRBD2 (6 bases). The CDR3 runs 13 residues. Per germline, CDR1 MNHEY and CDR2 SVGEGT. Deletions cut 7 bases from V and 2 bases from J, with 10 bases between. CDR3 in amino acids: CASNAGLTDTQYF. CDR3 DNA: TGTGCCAGCAATGCGGGACTCACAGATACGCAGTATTTT.

The rearrangement joins TRBV7-9 to TRBJ2-7; TRBD1 matches 7 bases. Germline V CDR1 and CDR2: SEHNR, FQNEAQ (reference sequence). Trimming at V came to 4 bases and at J to 8 bases, leaving 11 bases not matched to a gene. The CDR3 has 14 residues. In DNA form, the CDR3 reads TGTGCCAGCAGCTACGACCTGACAGGGAGCCAGCAGTACTTC. Its translation: CASSYDLTGSQQYF. Supplemented by reference TRBV7-9 and TRBJ2-7, the full variable domain reads DTGVSQNPRHKITKRGQNVTFRCDPISEHNRLYWYRQTLGQGPEFLTYFQNEAQLEKSRLLSDRFSAERPKGSFSTLEIQRTEQGDSAMYLCASSYDLTGSQQYFGPGTRLTVT.

A few counts support this clonotype. The chain joins TRBV30 to TRBJ2-1, with no clear D. Germline V gives CDR1 GTSNPN, CDR2 SVGIG (reference sequence). This CDR3 region has 12 residues. The V and J ends lost 0 bases and 5 bases respectively, with 5 bases between them. CDR3 amino acids: CAWSVVNNEQFF. CDR3 DNA: TGTGCCTGGAGTGTAGTGAACAATGAGCAGTTCTTC.

The chain couples TRBV14 to TRBJ2-1; 8 bases are a match to TRBD2. This CDR3 spans 15 amino acids. V lost 2 bases to trimming and J lost 6 bases; unmatched junction nucleotides: 6. Germline V gives CDR1 SGHDN, CDR2 FVKESK. The CDR3 sequence is CASSQTSGGGNEQFF. The CDR3 DNA reads as TGTGCCAGCAGCCAAACTAGCGGTGGGGGCAATGAGCAGTTCTTC.

This clonotype was found many times. CDR3 nucleotide sequence: TGTGCCAGCAGTACTACGGCAGGGACAGACCCAGGGCTGGCGGGAGGAGTTCCCGAGCAGTACTTC. Protein: CASSTTAGTDPGLAGGVPEQYF. J is TRBJ2-7 and V is TRBV6-1, with D perhaps TRBD2 (8 bases). Germline V gene sequence: CDR1 MNHNS, CDR2 SASEGT. There are 22 residues in the CDR3. V was pared by 5 bases and J by 6 bases, with 41 bases between.

This clonotype was found a few times. J is TRBJ2-1 and V is TRBV19; D may be TRBD1 (6 bases). The CDR3 loop spans 15 amino acids. The V and J ends lost 5 bases and 2 bases respectively, with 13 bases between them. Germline V gene lookup returns CDR1 LNHDA and CDR2 SQIVND (reference sequence). This CDR3 is CASSPDRSTYNEQFF. DNA for the CDR3: TGTGCCAGTAGTCCAGACAGGTCAACCTACAATGAGCAGTTCTTC.

The J gene is TRBJ2-3, the V gene TRBV20-1, with 14 bases fitting TRBD2. The V segment lost 3 bases and the J segment 4 bases; nucleotides outside the gene matches: 6. CDR3 size: 16 residues. The germline V gene has CDR1 DFQATT and CDR2 SNEGSKA (reference sequence). CDR3 sequence reads: CSASFGLAGGADTQYF. CDR3 nucleotide sequence: TGCAGTGCTAGCTTCGGACTAGCGGGGGGCGCAGATACGCAGTATTTT.